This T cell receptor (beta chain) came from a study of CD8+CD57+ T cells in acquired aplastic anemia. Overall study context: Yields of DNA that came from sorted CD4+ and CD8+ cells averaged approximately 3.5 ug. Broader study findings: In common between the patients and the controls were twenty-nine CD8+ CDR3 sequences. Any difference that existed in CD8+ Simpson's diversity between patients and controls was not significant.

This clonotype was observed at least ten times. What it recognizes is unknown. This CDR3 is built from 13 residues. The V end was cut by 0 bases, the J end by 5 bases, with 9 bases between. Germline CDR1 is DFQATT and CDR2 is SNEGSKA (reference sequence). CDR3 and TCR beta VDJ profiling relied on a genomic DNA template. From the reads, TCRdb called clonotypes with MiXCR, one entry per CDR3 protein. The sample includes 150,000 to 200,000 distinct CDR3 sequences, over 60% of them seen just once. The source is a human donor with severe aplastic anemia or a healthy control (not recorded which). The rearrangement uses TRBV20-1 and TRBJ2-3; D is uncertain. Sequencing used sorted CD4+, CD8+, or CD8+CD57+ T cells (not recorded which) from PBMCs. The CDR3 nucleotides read TGCAGTGCTAGAGATCTTCCGGTAGATACGCAGTATTTT. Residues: CSARDLPVDTQYF.